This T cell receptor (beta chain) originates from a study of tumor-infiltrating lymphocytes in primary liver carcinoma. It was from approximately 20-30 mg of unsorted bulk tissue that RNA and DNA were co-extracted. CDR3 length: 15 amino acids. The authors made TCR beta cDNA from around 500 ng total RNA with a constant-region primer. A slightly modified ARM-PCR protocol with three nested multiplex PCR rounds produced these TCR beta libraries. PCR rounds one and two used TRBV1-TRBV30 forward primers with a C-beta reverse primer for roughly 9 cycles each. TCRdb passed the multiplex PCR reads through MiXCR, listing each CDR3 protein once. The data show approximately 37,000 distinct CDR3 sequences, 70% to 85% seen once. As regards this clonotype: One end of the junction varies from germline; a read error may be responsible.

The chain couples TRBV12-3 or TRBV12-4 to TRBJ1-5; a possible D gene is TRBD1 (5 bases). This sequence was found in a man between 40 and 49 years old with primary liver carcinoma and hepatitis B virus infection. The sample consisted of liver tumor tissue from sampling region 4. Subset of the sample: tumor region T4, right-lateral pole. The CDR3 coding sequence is TGTTCCAGCATGCGGGGGACCGCAATAAATCAGCCCCAGCATTTT. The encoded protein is CSSMRGTAINQPQHF.